A single T cell receptor beta chain is shown here with its context. Trimming shortened V by 2 bases and J by 0 bases, and 9 bases separated the two germline ends. The CDR3 runs 14 residues. Germline CDR1 reads GTSNPN; CDR2 reads SVGIG (reference sequence). The source of the sample is a study of shared clonotypes between healthy human individuals. At the level of the study: Per donor, CD8 memory used one plate, CD8 naive used two, CD4 memory used three and CD4 naive used three.

The assay was immunoSEQ multiplex PCR, and TCRdb's table has in-frame clones only and misses some. The repertoire has approximately 640,000 clones, 90% of them found once; the top ten carry 34%. Sequencing used memory CD8+ T cells from PBMCs. The subset is: CD45RO+ cells pooled with CCR7-negative TemRA cells. This chain joins TRBV30 and TRBJ2-3; the D is unclear. The clonotype was recovered from a young man in good health. Some clones in this sample may be carry-over from other donors' samples. CDR3: CAWSILGSTDTQYF. For the CDR3, the DNA is TGTGCCTGGAGTATTCTGGGGAGCACAGATACGCAGTATTTT.